These 15 T cell receptor beta chains were all obtained from the same sample, sequenced in a study of OX40 agonist ivuxolimab in advanced cancers. Libraries were prepared by immunoSEQ multiplex PCR; TCRdb keeps only in-frame clonotypes and omits some of them. Of about 54,000 clones listed, about 91% are singletons. The sequences come from CD4+ or CD8+ T cells sorted from blood, collected in a trial of the OX40 agonist ivuxolimab. The receptors were sampled from an adult with an advanced solid tumor such as melanoma, head and neck, liver or kidney cancer.

The chain carries TRBV7-9 and TRBJ1-2; no clear D. The CDR3 is made up of 16 amino acids. Deletions cut 1 base from V and 0 bases from J, with 12 bases between. In germline, CDR1 is SEHNR, CDR2 FQNEAQ (reference sequence). The CDR3 sequence: CASSLVGQAANYGYTF. The CDR3, as DNA: TGTGCCAGCAGCTTAGTAGGGCAGGCCGCTAACTATGGCTACACCTTC.

This chain connects TRBV2 to TRBJ1-1; D is unresolved. Deletions cut 0 bases from V and 13 bases from J, with 0 bases between. CDR3 size: 8 residues. Germline CDR1 SNHLY, CDR2 FYNNEI. The CDR3 loop is CASSEAFF. CDR3 DNA: TGTGCCAGCAGTGAAGCTTTCTTT.

The chain has TRBV27 and TRBJ2-6; no clear D. The V end was cut by 2 bases, the J end by 2 bases, with 1 base between. The CDR3 has 13 residues. Germline V gene sequence: CDR1 MNHEY, CDR2 SMNVEV (reference sequence). The CDR3 spells CASSLTGANVLTF. DNA of the CDR3: TGTGCCAGCAGTTTAACTGGGGCCAACGTCCTGACTTTC.

This clone was observed once. The CDR3 reads CASSQWGLNTEAFF. The CDR3 bases are TGCGCCAGCAGCCAATGGGGCCTGAACACTGAAGCTTTCTTT. This chain joins TRBV4-3 and TRBJ1-1; perhaps TRBD1 as D (5 bases). V was shortened by 2 bases and J by 0 bases, with 7 bases between the two germline ends. Germline CDR1 and CDR2: LGHNA and YSLEER. This CDR3 region has 14 residues.

The rearrangement links TRBV27 to TRBJ2-3; D is unresolved. Between the trimmed V and J ends, which lost 2 bases and 3 bases, there was a span of 6 bases. Germline V gene data show CDR1 as MNHEY and CDR2 as SMNVEV (reference sequence). CDR3 length: 13 residues. DNA for the CDR3: TGTGCCAGCAGTTTAGGATTGACAGATACGCAGTATTTT. It encodes CASSLGLTDTQYF.

The chain carries TRBV6-4 and TRBJ1-2; perhaps TRBD1 as D (5 bases). CDR3 length: 14 amino acids. V lost 2 bases and J lost 8, with 15 bases in between. Germline-derived CDR1 and CDR2 are MRHNA and SNTAGT. CDR3 nucleotide sequence: TGTGCCAGCAGTGACCCCGGGACGGGGATGGGCTACACCTTC. Residues: CASSDPGTGMGYTF.

The chain links TRBV9 to TRBJ1-5; possibly TRBD1 for D (5 bases). This CDR3 contains 14 residues. From germline, CDR1 is SGDLS and CDR2 YYNGEE. Trimming took 4 bases from V and 6 from J, leaving 14 bases between them. CDR3 in DNA: TGTGCCAGCAGCCCGGGAGGGGCCGGTCAGCCCCAGCATTTT. It translates to CASSPGGAGQPQHF.

The chain employs TRBV2 and TRBJ2-7; 7 nucleotides line up with TRBD1. The CDR3 has 16 amino acids. CDR1 is SNHLY and CDR2 is FYNNEI in the germline V gene. With V trimmed by 0 bases and J by 1 base, 6 bases remained unmatched. The CDR3 nucleotides read TGTGCCAGCAGTGAAGCTGGGGACAGCGTTTCCTACGAGCAGTACTTC. It encodes CASSEAGDSVSYEQYF.

This rearrangement joins TRBV13 to TRBJ1-5; D remains unclear. V was cut by 0 bases and J by 6 bases, with 12 bases left in between. This CDR3 region has 15 residues. CDR1 is PRHDT and CDR2 is FYEKMQ in the germline V gene (reference sequence). For the CDR3, the DNA is TGTGCCAGCAGCTTAGGCCGGGGAGGGTTTCAGCCCCAGCATTTT. Translating gives CASSLGRGGFQPQHF.

The V and J genes are TRBV7-9 and TRBJ2-2; 7 positions match TRBD1. Germline-derived CDR1 and CDR2 are SEHNR and FQNEAQ (reference sequence). V gave up 3 bases and J gave up 0 bases; unmatched junction bases: 7. The CDR3 is 17 residues long. The CDR3 region has the DNA TGTGCCAGCAGCTTCGTTGTGGGACAGCCGAACACCGGGGAGCTGTTTTTT. It codes for CASSFVVGQPNTGELFF.

The chain employs TRBV19 and TRBJ1-2; TRBD1 might be the D (5 bases). CDR1 LNHDA and CDR2 SQIVND come from the germline V gene (reference sequence). The CDR3 has 12 residues. V lost 5 bases and J lost 4, with 8 bases in between. CDR3 amino acids: CASSGGGYGYTF. DNA of the CDR3: TGTGCCAGTAGTGGGGGAGGCTATGGCTACACCTTC.

V is TRBV5-1 and J is TRBJ2-7; 8 bases match TRBD2. V lost 0 bases and J lost 5; bases outside the gene matches: 7. The CDR3 is 15 residues long. Germline CDR1 and CDR2: SGHRS and YFSETQ. CDR3 residues: CASSLVQRERDEQYF. The CDR3 coding sequence is TGCGCCAGCAGCTTGGTGCAGCGGGAGAGAGACGAGCAGTACTTC. The whole variable domain, filled in from reference TRBV5-1 and TRBJ2-7, reads KAGVTQTPRYLIKTRGQQVTLSCSPISGHRSVSWYQQTPGQGLQFLFEYFSETQRNKGNFPGRFSGRQFSNSRSEMNVSTLELGDSALYLCASSLVQRERDEQYFGPGTRLTVT.

The chain combines TRBV29-1 with TRBJ2-1; 8 bases match TRBD2. V was clipped by 1 base and J by 7 bases; unmatched bases: 9. The V gene's germline CDR1 is SQVTM and CDR2 ANQGSEA. The length of the CDR3 is 15 residues. CDR3 in DNA: TGCAGCGTTGAAGGTGATAGCGGGACGCCGAATGAGCAGTTCTTC. Protein sequence: CSVEGDSGTPNEQFF.

The chain carries TRBV2 and TRBJ1-2; D might be TRBD1 (5 bases). There are 15 residues in the CDR3. Per germline, CDR1 SNHLY and CDR2 FYNNEI. V lost 1 base to trimming and J lost 4 bases, with 13 bases between them. Here the CDR3 reads CASSEVPWDAYGYTF. The CDR3, as DNA: TGTGCCAGCAGTGAAGTGCCCTGGGACGCCTATGGCTACACCTTC.

This chain joins TRBV5-4 and TRBJ1-5; D uncertain. The germline gives CDR1 SGHNT, CDR2 YYREEE (reference sequence). The CDR3 sequence is 15 residues long. V lost 3 bases to trimming and J lost 1 base, with 11 bases between them. CDR3 DNA sequence: TGTGCCAGCAGCTCGGGCCCCGGGAGCAATCAGCCCCAGCATTTT. Its translation is CASSSGPGSNQPQHF. The variable domain in full, with the rest retrieved from reference TRBV5-4 and TRBJ1-5, is ETGVTQSPTHLIKTRGQQVTLRCSSQSGHNTVSWYQQALGQGPQFIFQYYREEENGRGNFPPRFSGLQFPNYSSELNVNALELDDSALYLCASSSGPGSNQPQHFGDGTRLSIL.